One sample yielded the 5 T cell receptor beta chains listed below, sequenced in a study of beta chain features in type 1 diabetes. For these TCRs, the target antigens are not known. The authors reverse transcribed all of the isolated RNA, so sequencing captured expressed TCRB transcripts. Data came from immunoSEQ multiplex PCR; TCRdb stores just in-frame clones and leaves some out. The sample contains some 350,000 clones, about 14% of which appear only once. Findings of the study overall: Among patients with Type 1 diabetes, TCRB CDR3s were moderately but significantly shorter in every one of the four CD4+ subsets.

Sequenced material: naive CD4+ T cells from blood. The receptors shown here come from a young woman with type 1 diabetes.

The chain uses TRBV5-1 and TRBJ2-1; 10 bases match TRBD2. The V gene's germline CDR1 is SGHRS and CDR2 YFSETQ. The junction had 2 bases not matched to a gene; V was cut back by 1 base and J by 7 bases. The CDR3 is 14 amino acids. CDR3 in amino acids: CASSLWTSGNEQFF. CDR3 nucleotides: TGCGCCAGCAGCTTGTGGACTAGCGGAAATGAGCAGTTCTTC.

The CDR3 DNA reads TGTGCCAGCAGGCCAGGGGCCTCTTTAGCTAACTATGGCTACACCTTC. This translates into CASRPGASLANYGYTF. V and J are TRBV28 and TRBJ1-2, with D tentatively TRBD1 (6 bases). The CDR3 spans 16 residues. The germline gives CDR1 MDHEN, CDR2 SYDVKM. Trimming stripped 6 bases from V and 0 bases from J, with 17 bases between.

CDR3 coding DNA: TGTGCCAGCAGCTTAGTAGAGGAGCAGTACGTC. Protein sequence: CASSLVEEQYV. The chain couples TRBV11-2 to TRBJ2-7; D not resolved. Germline V gene data show CDR1 as SGHAT and CDR2 as FQNNGV. This CDR3 has 11 amino acids. V lost 1 base, J lost 7 bases, and 5 bases lay in between.

The table lists this clone with a few counts. The chain joins TRBV5-1 to TRBJ2-1; 9 bases fit TRBD1. The CDR3 consists of 16 residues. With 0 bases clipped from V and 9 bases from J, the junction kept 10 bases outside the gene matches. CDR1 is SGHRS and CDR2 is YFSETQ in the germline V gene. The CDR3 spells CASSLGGQGPWGEQFF. The CDR3 DNA sequence: TGCGCCAGCAGCTTGGGGGGACAGGGCCCATGGGGTGAGCAGTTCTTC.

The J gene is TRBJ2-3, the V gene TRBV25-1; TRBD2 aligns across 7 bases. Germline CDR1 reads MGHDK; CDR2 reads SYGVNS. This CDR3 contains 14 residues. V dropped 1 base and J dropped 9; count of bases not matched to a gene: 7. The CDR3 region is CASSEWAGEGTQYF. The CDR3 nucleotides are TGTGCCAGCAGTGAATGGGCGGGAGAGGGGACGCAGTATTTT.